These 31 T cell receptor beta chains share one sample of origin, sequenced in a study of beta chain features in type 1 diabetes. The isolated RNA, all of it, was reverse transcribed, so expressed TCRB transcripts were what got sequenced. Assay used: immunoSEQ multiplex PCR; TCRdb lists only in-frame clones, some missing. The table includes 130,000 to 150,000 clones, around 51% detected once. The sample comprised Tregs from blood. These TCRs come from a man younger than 30 in good health.

This chain joins TRBV4-3 and TRBJ1-4; TRBD1 matches 7 bases. CDR3 length equals 15 residues. The germline V gene has CDR1 LGHNA and CDR2 YSLEER. J was trimmed by 0 bases and V by 6 bases; bases with no gene match: 4. CDR3: CASRPGQATNEKLFF. In nucleotides, the CDR3 is TGCGCCAGCAGACCAGGACAGGCAACTAATGAAAAACTGTTTTTT.

The J gene is TRBJ2-6, the V gene TRBV2; tentative D call: TRBD1 (6 bases). Germline V gene data show CDR1 as SNHLY and CDR2 as FYNNEI. CDR3 size: 16 residues. Trimming left V 2 bases short and J 2 bases short, with 10 bases between. The CDR3 region has the DNA TGTGCCAGCAGTGAACTGGCAGGGGCTGGGGCCAACGTCCTGACTTTC. Translating it yields CASSELAGAGANVLTF.

The chain is built from TRBV10-3 and TRBJ2-5; D unresolved. The germline V and J ends were trimmed by 8 bases and 1 base, with 11 bases remaining between them. CDR3 length equals 13 residues. In germline, CDR1 is ENHRY, CDR2 SYGVKD. CDR3 amino acids: CAIRHSPQETQYF. The CDR3 nucleotides are TGTGCCATCCGACATTCTCCCCAAGAGACCCAGTACTTC.

The V and J genes are TRBV18 and TRBJ1-1, with D possibly being TRBD1 (6 bases). The CDR3 is 13 amino acids. V lost 5 bases and J lost 1, with 8 bases in between. CDR1 and CDR2 from the germline V gene are KGHSH and LQKENI. In DNA form, the CDR3 reads TGTGCCAGCTCAGGACAGAGGAACACTGAAGCTTTCTTT. Its protein is CASSGQRNTEAFF.

V is TRBV27 and J is TRBJ1-2; D gene ambiguous. The germline V gene has CDR1 MNHEY and CDR2 SMNVEV (reference sequence). Trimming shortened V by 6 bases and J by 7 bases, and 9 bases separated the two germline ends. This CDR3 is 11 amino acids long. In DNA form, the CDR3 reads TGTGCCAGCAGACTAAGCGGTGGCTACACCTTC. Translation: CASRLSGGYTF.

V usage is TRBV28 and J usage is TRBJ2-7; D is perhaps TRBD2 (6 bases). Germline CDR1 MDHEN, CDR2 SYDVKM. Trimming removed 6 bases at V and 1 base at J, with 16 bases between. The CDR3 covers 15 residues. The CDR3, as DNA: TGTGCCAGCAGCCGGAGGGCAGGGAGGTCCTACGAGCAGTACTTC. It yields the protein CASSRRAGRSYEQYF.

This chain links TRBV23-1 with TRBJ2-5; 9 bases fit TRBD2. TRBV23-1 is designated an ORF whose function remains uncertain. The trim removed 6 bases at V and 0 bases at J, leaving 5 bases unmatched. This CDR3 comprises 15 residues. The CDR3 is CASRSSGSDQETQYF. CDR3 coding DNA: TGCGCCAGCAGGAGTAGCGGGAGCGACCAAGAGACCCAGTACTTC.

This clone was detected a few times. V gene TRBV7-9 combines with J gene TRBJ2-7, with a tentative D call TRBD2 (6 bases). Trimming left V 0 bases short and J 2 bases short, with 8 bases between. The germline gives CDR1 SEHNR, CDR2 FQNEAQ (reference sequence). This CDR3 comprises 14 residues. In DNA, the CDR3 is TGTGCCAGCAGCTTAGCGGGAGGTCCCTACGAGCAGTACTTC. Protein product: CASSLAGGPYEQYF.

The chain recombines TRBV29-1 with TRBJ1-1; no firm D call. Germline V gene data show CDR1 as SQVTM and CDR2 as ANQGSEA. Trimming removed 4 bases from V and 1 base from J, with 7 bases in between. The CDR3 covers 12 residues. The chain's CDR3 is CSVGHRNTEAFF. As DNA, the CDR3 is TGCAGCGTTGGGCACAGGAACACTGAAGCTTTCTTT.

The V call is TRBV7-4, the J call TRBJ2-3; 10 bases agree with TRBD2. There are 16 residues in the CDR3. Germline CDR1 and CDR2: SGHVT and SQSDAQ. The J segment lost 7 bases and the V segment lost 0 bases, leaving 7 bases of the junction unmatched. The CDR3 sequence is CASSLAASGGFNTQYF. The CDR3 region has the DNA TGTGCCAGCAGCTTAGCGGCTAGCGGGGGCTTTAATACGCAGTATTTT.

In its sample, this clone was seen once. The chain recombines TRBV9 with TRBJ2-1; TRBD1 is a possible D gene (6 bases). There are 17 residues in the CDR3. The V gene lost 2 bases and the J gene lost 1 base, with 16 bases spanning the gap. Germline-derived CDR1 and CDR2 are SGDLS and YYNGEE. The CDR3 loop reads CASSVQRVGASYNEQFF. CDR3 in DNA: TGTGCCAGCAGCGTTCAGAGGGTGGGGGCATCCTACAATGAGCAGTTCTTC.

The sample holds a few counts of this clone. The V gene is TRBV6-6, the J gene TRBJ1-6; 8 nucleotides match TRBD1. CDR1 and CDR2 (germline): MNHNY, SVGAGI (reference sequence). Trimming removed 10 bases from V and 10 bases from J; junction bases left unmatched: 12. This CDR3 comprises 14 residues. The CDR3 region is CATTERTGNSPLHF. The DNA for the CDR3 is TGTGCCACCACCGAACGGACAGGGAACTCACCCCTCCACTTT.

There are a few counts of this clone. The chain has TRBV6-1 and TRBJ1-5; D is undetermined. This CDR3 is 13 amino acids long. With 3 bases removed from V and 2 bases from J, the gap between germline ends came to 5 bases. CDR1 and CDR2 (germline): MNHNS, SASEGT. CDR3 loop: CASSDWRNQPQHF. Written as DNA, the CDR3 is TGTGCCAGCAGTGATTGGCGCAATCAGCCCCAGCATTTT.

This clone was observed a few times. The genes are TRBV5-4 and TRBJ2-2, with TRBD2 as a possible D gene (6 bases). The CDR3 spans 14 residues. CDR1 is SGHNT and CDR2 is YYREEE in the germline V gene (reference sequence). V lost 5 bases and J 7 bases, leaving 15 bases between the germline ends. CDR3 in amino acids: CASRPGVLDGELFF. The CDR3 DNA reads TGTGCCAGCAGACCGGGGGTGCTTGACGGGGAGCTGTTTTTT.

V usage is TRBV29-1 and J usage is TRBJ1-2; D remains unclear. Germline V CDR1 and CDR2: SQVTM, ANQGSEA. The V end was cut by 4 bases, the J end by 5 bases, with 8 bases between. This CDR3 is built from 11 residues. DNA of the CDR3: TGCAGCGTTGTGGTCGGGTATGGCTACACCTTC. Its translation is CSVVVGYGYTF.

About this clone itself: Other DNA sequences of this sample code for an identical CDR3. The chain joins TRBV29-1 to TRBJ2-7; TRBD1 agrees at 11 bases. The germline gives CDR1 SQVTM, CDR2 ANQGSEA. This CDR3 contains 12 residues. Trimming cost V 6 bases and J 4 bases; bases outside gene matches: 2. This CDR3 reads CSVGQGGYEQYF. The CDR3 coding sequence is TGCAGCGTGGGACAGGGGGGATACGAGCAGTACTTC.

V and J are TRBV18 and TRBJ2-1; D not resolved. V lost 8 bases and J lost 5, with 10 bases in between. The CDR3 sequence is 12 residues long. Per germline, CDR1 KGHSH and CDR2 LQKENI. The CDR3 DNA is TGTGCCAGCGTTCGAGGCCACAATGAGCAGTTCTTC. It is translated as CASVRGHNEQFF.

The V gene is TRBV9, the J gene TRBJ1-2; 9 nucleotides line up with TRBD1. This CDR3 has 17 amino acids. Germline-derived CDR1 and CDR2 are SGDLS and YYNGEE. The V and J ends lost 3 bases and 0 bases, in that order; junction bases with no gene match: 9. This CDR3 reads CASSAQTGGFSNYGYTF. CDR3 DNA: TGTGCCAGCAGCGCACAGACAGGGGGGTTTTCTAACTATGGCTACACCTTC. Combining the CDR3 with reference TRBV9 and TRBJ1-2 gives the whole variable domain DSGVTQTPKHLITATGQRVTLRCSPRSGDLSVYWYQQSLDQGLQFLIQYYNGEERAKGNILERFSAQQFPDLHSELNLSSLELGDSALYFCASSAQTGGFSNYGYTFGSGTRLTVV.

The rearrangement joins TRBV18 to TRBJ2-1; 11 bases map to TRBD2. V shed 3 bases and J 4 bases; nucleotides not matched to a gene: 2. Germline V lookup: CDR1 KGHSH, CDR2 LQKENI. CDR3 length equals 15 residues. CDR3 residues: CASSPGTSGYNEQFF. DNA for the CDR3: TGTGCCAGCTCACCTGGGACTAGCGGATACAATGAGCAGTTCTTC.

This clone showed up just a few times. The chain recombines TRBV30 with TRBJ1-1, with TRBD1 matching 7 bases. The CDR3 is 14 amino acids. Looked up from germline, CDR1 is GTSNPN and CDR2 is SVGIG (reference sequence). Unmatched junction bases numbered 8, after V lost 2 bases and J lost 5 bases. The CDR3: CAWSRETGSTEAFF. As DNA, the CDR3 is TGTGCCTGGAGTCGAGAGACAGGGTCAACTGAAGCTTTCTTT.

The V call is TRBV5-4, the J call TRBJ2-3; 9 bases match TRBD2. CDR1 SGHNT and CDR2 YYREEE come from the germline V gene (reference sequence). CDR3 length: 15 residues. Trimming took 0 bases from V and 2 from J; bases not matched to a gene: 1. In nucleotides, the CDR3 is TGTGCCAGCAGCTTGGGGGGACTAGCCACAGATACGCAGTATTTT. It specifies CASSLGGLATDTQYF. The variable domain in full, with the rest retrieved from reference TRBV5-4 and TRBJ2-3, is ETGVTQSPTHLIKTRGQQVTLRCSSQSGHNTVSWYQQALGQGPQFIFQYYREEENGRGNFPPRFSGLQFPNYSSELNVNALELDDSALYLCASSLGGLATDTQYFGPGTRLTVL.

The genes are TRBV11-1 and TRBJ2-2; D is possibly TRBD2 (5 bases). The CDR3 contains 14 residues. Per germline, CDR1 SGHAT and CDR2 FQDESV (reference sequence). Trimming shortened V by 6 bases and J by 5 bases, and 13 bases separated the two germline ends. The CDR3 DNA reads TGTGCCAGCAGTTCCCGGTCGGGGACCGGGGAGCTGTTTTTT. Translated, it gives CASSSRSGTGELFF.

The J gene is TRBJ2-7, the V gene TRBV10-3; D might be TRBD1 (6 bases). Trimming cost V 2 bases and J 2 bases, with 7 bases left between them. Germline CDR1 ENHRY, CDR2 SYGVKD. The CDR3 totals 13 residues. DNA for the CDR3: TGTGCCATCAGTGAGGACAGGCCCTACGAGCAGTACTTC. This translates into CAISEDRPYEQYF.

This chain uses TRBV27 with TRBJ1-1; D not resolved. V lost 7 bases and J lost 0, with 12 bases in between. Germline V gene lookup returns CDR1 MNHEY and CDR2 SMNVEV (reference sequence). The CDR3 has 14 amino acids. The CDR3 protein is CASKREGLNTEAFF. CDR3 coding DNA: TGTGCCAGCAAACGGGAGGGCTTGAACACTGAAGCTTTCTTT.

This sequence joins TRBV7-2 and TRBJ2-1; D is possibly TRBD2 (6 bases). The CDR3 is made up of 15 amino acids. V was shortened by 4 bases and J by 0 bases, with 10 bases between the two germline ends. Germline V lookup: CDR1 SGHTA, CDR2 FQGNSA. CDR3 amino acids: CASSSTGDSYNEQFF. The CDR3 DNA reads TGTGCCAGCAGCTCCACGGGGGACTCCTACAATGAGCAGTTCTTC.

The rearrangement links TRBV5-1 to TRBJ2-1; no firm D call. Germline V CDR1 and CDR2: SGHRS, YFSETQ. CDR3 length equals 11 residues. Trimming took off 0 bases at V and 10 bases at J, with 5 bases between the two ends. CDR3 sequence reads: CASSLGGEQFF. DNA for the CDR3: TGCGCCAGCAGCTTGGGTGGCGAGCAGTTCTTC.

The V gene is TRBV10-3, the J gene TRBJ1-2; no firm D call. The CDR3 totals 14 residues. Germline lookup yields CDR1 ENHRY and CDR2 SYGVKD. Trimming cost V 4 bases and J 4 bases, with 13 bases left between them. CDR3 loop: CAISGVRSGYGYTF. The DNA for the CDR3 is TGTGCCATCAGTGGGGTCAGAAGCGGCTATGGCTACACCTTC.

The V and J genes are TRBV7-2 and TRBJ1-6; D is unresolved. Between the trimmed V and J ends, which lost 3 bases and 6 bases, there was a span of 12 bases. The CDR3 runs to 15 residues. CDR1 is SGHTA and CDR2 is FQGNSA in the germline V gene. CDR3 amino acids: CASSFRSLLNSPLHF. CDR3 coding DNA: TGTGCCAGCAGCTTTCGCTCTCTACTTAATTCACCCCTCCACTTT.

The chain carries TRBV4-1 and TRBJ2-2; 9 bases align to TRBD2. The CDR3 extends over 15 amino acids. Germline trimming cut 4 bases from V and 7 bases from J; bases unmatched to any gene: 7. Per the germline V gene, CDR1 is MGHRA and CDR2 is YSYEKL. CDR3: CASSRRLAEGGELFF. The CDR3 nucleotides are TGCGCCAGCAGCCGGAGACTAGCGGAAGGCGGGGAGCTGTTTTTT.

This clone has just a few counts. V and J are TRBV5-1 and TRBJ2-5, with no clear D. The ends were cut back, 4 bases at V and 1 base at J, with 8 bases in the middle. The CDR3 runs 13 residues. Germline V lookup: CDR1 SGHRS, CDR2 YFSETQ. CDR3 amino acids: CASSRNRQETQYF. CDR3 coding DNA: TGCGCCAGCAGCCGTAATCGCCAAGAGACCCAGTACTTC.

The chain has TRBV29-1 and TRBJ2-2, with TRBD1 matching over 8 bases. The CDR3 spans 14 residues. The V segment lost 2 bases and the J segment 7 bases; nucleotides outside the gene matches: 6. Germline loops: CDR1 SQVTM, CDR2 ANQGSEA. The CDR3 loop is CSVERGQGIGELFF. The CDR3 DNA follows: TGCAGCGTTGAAAGAGGACAGGGTATCGGGGAGCTGTTTTTT.